This TCR beta chain was sequenced in a study of T cells in Graves' hyperthyroidism and ophthalmopathy. This clonotype has only a few counts. TCR beta CDR3 sequences were amplified from RNA transcripts. The primer set for the first-round RT-PCR of the TCR CDR3 was HTBI. MiXCR, applied by TCRdb to the multiplex PCR reads, yields one record per CDR3 protein. The sample includes 550,000 to 800,000 distinct CDR3 sequences, 17% seen only once; the top ten take around 15%. CDR3 size: 13 residues. Germline values: CDR1 MNHEY, CDR2 SMNVEV (reference sequence). The germline V and J ends were trimmed by 7 bases and 7 bases, with 14 bases remaining between them.

This rearrangement joins TRBV27 to TRBJ1-5; D may be TRBD1 (5 bases). Input material: blood. This TCR was sampled from a man aged 50 to 59 with Graves' hyperthyroidism. The CDR3 loop reads CASKGAEAQPQHF. In DNA, the CDR3 is TGTGCCAGCAAAGGGGCAGAGGCCCAGCCCCAGCATTTT.